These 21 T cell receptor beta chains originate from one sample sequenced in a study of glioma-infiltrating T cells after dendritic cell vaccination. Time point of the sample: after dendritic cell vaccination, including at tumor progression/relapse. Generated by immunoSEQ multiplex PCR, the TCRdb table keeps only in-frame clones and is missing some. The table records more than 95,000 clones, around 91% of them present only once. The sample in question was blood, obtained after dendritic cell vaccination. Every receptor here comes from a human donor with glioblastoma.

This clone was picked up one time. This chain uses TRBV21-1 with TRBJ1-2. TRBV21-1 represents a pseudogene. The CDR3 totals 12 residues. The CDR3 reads CASSFGGGGYTF. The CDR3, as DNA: TGTGCCAGCAGCTTCGGGGGGGGTGGCTACACCTTC.

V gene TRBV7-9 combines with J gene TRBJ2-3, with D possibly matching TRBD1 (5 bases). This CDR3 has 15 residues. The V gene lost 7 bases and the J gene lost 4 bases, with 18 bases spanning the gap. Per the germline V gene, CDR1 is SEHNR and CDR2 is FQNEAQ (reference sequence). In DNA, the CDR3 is TGTGCCAGCAACGCAGGGTGGCCCGACGCAGATACGCAGTATTTT. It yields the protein CASNAGWPDADTQYF. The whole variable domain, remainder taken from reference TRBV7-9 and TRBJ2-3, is DTGVSQNPRHKITKRGQNVTFRCDPISEHNRLYWYRQTLGQGPEFLTYFQNEAQLEKSRLLSDRFSAERPKGSFSTLEIQRTEQGDSAMYLCASNAGWPDADTQYFGPGTRLTVL.

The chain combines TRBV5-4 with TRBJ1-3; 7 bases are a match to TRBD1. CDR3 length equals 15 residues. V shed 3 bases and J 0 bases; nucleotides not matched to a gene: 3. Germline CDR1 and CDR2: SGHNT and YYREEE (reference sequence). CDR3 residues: CASSSDRFSGNTIYF. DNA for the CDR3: TGTGCCAGCAGCTCGGACAGGTTCTCTGGAAACACCATATATTTT.

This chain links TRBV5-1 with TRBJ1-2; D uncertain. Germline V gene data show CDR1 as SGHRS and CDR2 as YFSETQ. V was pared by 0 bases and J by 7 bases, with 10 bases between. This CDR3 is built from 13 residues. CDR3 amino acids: CASSLGGNGGYTF. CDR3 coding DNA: TGCGCCAGCAGCTTGGGAGGGAATGGTGGCTACACCTTC.

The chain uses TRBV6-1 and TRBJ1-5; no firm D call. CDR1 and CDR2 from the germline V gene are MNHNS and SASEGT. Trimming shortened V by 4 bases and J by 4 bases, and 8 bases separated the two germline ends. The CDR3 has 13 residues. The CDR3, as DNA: TGTGCCAGCAGTGCACAGCAGAATCAGCCCCAGCATTTT. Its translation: CASSAQQNQPQHF.

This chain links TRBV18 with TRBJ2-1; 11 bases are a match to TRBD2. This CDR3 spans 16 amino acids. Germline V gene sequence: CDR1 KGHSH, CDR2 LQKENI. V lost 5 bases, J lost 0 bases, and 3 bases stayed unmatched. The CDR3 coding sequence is TGTGCCAGCTCATCCACTAGCGGGAGCTCCTACAATGAGCAGTTCTTC. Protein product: CASSSTSGSSYNEQFF.

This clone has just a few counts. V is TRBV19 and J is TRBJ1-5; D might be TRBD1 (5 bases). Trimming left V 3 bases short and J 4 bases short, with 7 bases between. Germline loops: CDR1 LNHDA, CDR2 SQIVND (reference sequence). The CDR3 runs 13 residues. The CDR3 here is CASSIGGNQPQHF. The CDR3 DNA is TGTGCCAGTAGTATCGGGGGTAATCAGCCCCAGCATTTT.

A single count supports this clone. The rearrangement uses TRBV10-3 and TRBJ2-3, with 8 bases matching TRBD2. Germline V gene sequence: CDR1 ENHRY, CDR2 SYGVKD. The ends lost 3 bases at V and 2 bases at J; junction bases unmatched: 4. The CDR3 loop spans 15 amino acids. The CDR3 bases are TGTGCCATCAGTGATACGGGGGGGCTCACAGATACGCAGTATTTT. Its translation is CAISDTGGLTDTQYF.

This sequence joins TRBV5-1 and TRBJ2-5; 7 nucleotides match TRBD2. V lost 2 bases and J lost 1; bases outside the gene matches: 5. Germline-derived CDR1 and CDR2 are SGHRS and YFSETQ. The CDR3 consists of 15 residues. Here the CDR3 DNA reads TGCGCCAGCAGCTTACAAGCGGGGCCCCAAGAGACCCAGTACTTC. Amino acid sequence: CASSLQAGPQETQYF.

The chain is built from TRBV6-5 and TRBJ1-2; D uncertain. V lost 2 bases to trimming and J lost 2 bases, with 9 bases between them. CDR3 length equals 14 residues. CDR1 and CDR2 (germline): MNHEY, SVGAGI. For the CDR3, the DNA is TGTGCCAGCAGTTACAGGGAGGCGAACTATGGCTACACCTTC. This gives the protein CASSYREANYGYTF.

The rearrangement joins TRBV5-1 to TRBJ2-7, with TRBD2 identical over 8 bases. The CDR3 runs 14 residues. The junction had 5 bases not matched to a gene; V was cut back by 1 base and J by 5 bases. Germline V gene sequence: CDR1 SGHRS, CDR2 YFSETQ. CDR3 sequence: CASSLMSGSNEQYF. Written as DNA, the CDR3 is TGCGCCAGCAGCTTGATGAGCGGGAGCAACGAGCAGTACTTC.

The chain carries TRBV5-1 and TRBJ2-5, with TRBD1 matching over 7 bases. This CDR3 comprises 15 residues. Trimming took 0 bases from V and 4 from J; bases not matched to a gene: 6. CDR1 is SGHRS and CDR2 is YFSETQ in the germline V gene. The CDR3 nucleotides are TGCGCCAGCAGCTTGGGACAGGGAATCCGAGAGACCCAGTACTTC. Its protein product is CASSLGQGIRETQYF.

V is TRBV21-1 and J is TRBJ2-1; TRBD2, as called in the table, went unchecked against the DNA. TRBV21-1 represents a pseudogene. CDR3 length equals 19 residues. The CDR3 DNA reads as TGTGCCAGCAGCAAAGCCCTTAACTTTCTAGCGGGGGTGGACAATGAGCAGTTCTTC. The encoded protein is CASSKALNFLAGVDNEQFF.

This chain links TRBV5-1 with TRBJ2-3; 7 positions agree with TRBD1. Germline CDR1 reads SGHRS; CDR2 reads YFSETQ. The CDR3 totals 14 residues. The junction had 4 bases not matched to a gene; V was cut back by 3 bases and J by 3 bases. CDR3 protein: CASSSGQRTDTQYF. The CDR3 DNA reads TGCGCCAGCAGCTCGGGACAGAGGACAGATACGCAGTATTTT.

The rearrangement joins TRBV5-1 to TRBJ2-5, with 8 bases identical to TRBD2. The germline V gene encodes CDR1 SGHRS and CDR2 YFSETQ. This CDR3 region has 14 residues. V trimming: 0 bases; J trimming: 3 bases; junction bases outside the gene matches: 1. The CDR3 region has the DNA TGCGCCAGCAGCTTGGGGCGGGGGGAAGAGACCCAGTACTTC. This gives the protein CASSLGRGEETQYF.

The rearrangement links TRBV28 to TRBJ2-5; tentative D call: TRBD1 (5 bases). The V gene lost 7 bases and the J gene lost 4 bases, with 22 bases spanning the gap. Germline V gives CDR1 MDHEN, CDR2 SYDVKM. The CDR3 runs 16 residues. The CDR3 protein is CASTAKGAPLSETQYF. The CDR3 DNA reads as TGTGCCAGCACCGCTAAAGGGGCGCCATTATCAGAGACCCAGTACTTC. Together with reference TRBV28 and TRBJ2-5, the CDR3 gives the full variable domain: DVKVTQSSRYLVKRTGEKVFLECVQDMDHENMFWYRQDPGLGLRLIYFSYDVKMKEKGDIPEGYSVSREKKERFSLILESASTNQTSMYLCASTAKGAPLSETQYFGPGTRLLVL.

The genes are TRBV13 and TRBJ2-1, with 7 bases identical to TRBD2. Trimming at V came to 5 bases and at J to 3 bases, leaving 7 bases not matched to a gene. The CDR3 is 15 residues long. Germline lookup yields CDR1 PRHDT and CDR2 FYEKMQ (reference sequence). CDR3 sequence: CASSLRGGYYNEQFF. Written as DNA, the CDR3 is TGTGCCAGCAGCCTGCGCGGGGGTTACTACAATGAGCAGTTCTTC.

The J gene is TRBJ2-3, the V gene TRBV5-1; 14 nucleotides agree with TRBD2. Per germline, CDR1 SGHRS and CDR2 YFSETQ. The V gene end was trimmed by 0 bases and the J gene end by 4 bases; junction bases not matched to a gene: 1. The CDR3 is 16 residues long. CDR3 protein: CASSLGTSGGSDTQYF. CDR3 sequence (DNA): TGCGCCAGCAGCTTGGGGACTAGCGGGGGGTCAGATACGCAGTATTTT.

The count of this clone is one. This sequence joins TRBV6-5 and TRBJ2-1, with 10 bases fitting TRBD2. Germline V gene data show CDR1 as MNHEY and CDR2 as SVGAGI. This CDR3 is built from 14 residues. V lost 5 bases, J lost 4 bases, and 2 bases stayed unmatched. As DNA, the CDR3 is TGTGCCAGCAGTCGAGCGGGAGGGTACAATGAGCAGTTCTTC. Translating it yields CASSRAGGYNEQFF.

The CDR3 here is CASSVGQGEAFF. Here the CDR3 DNA reads TGTGCCAGCAGCGTAGGGCAGGGTGAAGCTTTCTTT. The genes are TRBV9 and TRBJ1-1, with D perhaps matching TRBD1 (5 bases). Trimming cost V 0 bases and J 7 bases, with 7 bases left between them. CDR3 length: 12 amino acids. Germline lookup yields CDR1 SGDLS and CDR2 YYNGEE.

The CDR3 DNA follows: TGTGCCAGCAGCCCGCAGGGGCGCAGCTATGGCTACACCTTC. Translated, it gives CASSPQGRSYGYTF. The V and J genes are TRBV5-6 and TRBJ1-2; D may be TRBD1 (6 bases). CDR1 is SGHDT, CDR2 YYEEEE, per germline. Between the trimmed V and J ends, which lost 4 bases and 4 bases, there was a span of 14 bases. The CDR3 is made up of 14 amino acids.